This note documents a single T cell receptor (beta chain) sequence. Trimming removed 3 bases at V and 5 bases at J, with 13 bases between. Germline CDR1 reads SGHAT; CDR2 reads FQDESV (reference sequence). This CDR3 contains 15 residues. The data derive from a study of shared clonotypes between healthy human individuals. The protocol was immunoSEQ multiplex PCR, while the TCRdb copy is restricted to in-frame clones and leaves out a portion. In the table there are about 1.1 million clones, approximately 78% of which are singletons. V gene TRBV11-1 combines with J gene TRBJ1-4, with D perhaps TRBD1 (5 bases). This TCR came from a man aged 18-30 years in good health. Some clones in this sample may be carry-over from other donors' samples. The sequenced sample was memory CD4+ T cells from PBMCs. Subset denoted: CD45RA-negative fraction. The CDR3 here is CASSFPRQRNEKLFF. The CDR3 DNA follows: TGTGCCAGCAGCTTCCCGCGACAGAGGAATGAAAAACTGTTTTTT. Full variable domain (missing parts from reference TRBV11-1 and TRBJ1-4): EAEVAQSPRYKITEKSQAVAFWCDPISGHATLYWYRQILGQGPELLVQFQDESVVDDSQLPKDRFSAERLKGVDSTLKIQPAELGDSAMYLCASSFPRQRNEKLFFGSGTQLSVL.